The table lists the clone carrying this TCR beta chain with a few counts. The record originates from a study of T cells in Graves' hyperthyroidism and ophthalmopathy. Researchers amplified the TCR beta CDR3 regions from RNA transcripts. The HTBI set primed first-round TCR CDR3 RT-PCR. TCRdb recomputed calls from the multiplex PCR reads with MiXCR, one row per CDR3 protein. Among 730,000 or so distinct CDR3 sequences listed, approximately 18% were seen once. Clinical symptoms, serum thyroxine, TRAb, thyroid ultrasound and orbital computed tomography established diagnosis. CDR1 SGHAT and CDR2 FQDESV come from the germline V gene (reference sequence). The CDR3 is 16 amino acids. The germline V and J ends were trimmed by 5 bases and 0 bases, with 17 bases remaining between them.

This clonotype originated in a woman aged 50 to 65 with Graves' hyperthyroidism that later progressed to Graves' ophthalmopathy. The chain is built from TRBV11-1 and TRBJ2-7, with a weak D call TRBD2 (6 bases). The sequenced material came from blood. The CDR3 loop reads CASSPNYGGHSYEQYF. The CDR3 DNA follows: TGTGCCAGCAGCCCGAACTATGGAGGGCACTCCTACGAGCAGTACTTC.